This record covers a single TCR beta chain. The antigen remains unidentified. Those who donated were healthy HIV-negative adults, with no recent acute infections or vaccinations reported. J was trimmed by 9 bases and V by 5 bases; bases with no gene match: 7. This CDR3 contains 14 residues. Germline CDR1 SGHRS, CDR2 YFSETQ. The test was conducted at deep level. Unsorted PBMC DNA went through sequencing on ten immunoSEQ deep assay plates. The repertoire was sequenced with immunoSEQ multiplex PCR; TCRdb's copy has only in-frame clones and lacks some. The sample gives about 470,000 clones, roughly 80% of which show up once; around 14% is in the top ten. The sample comes from a study of shared clonotypes between healthy human individuals. General study findings and limits: What limited the represented genetic and exposure-history diversity was the small number of donors.

The sequence was obtained from a woman in her thirties or forties in good health. Some clones in this sample may be carry-over from other donors' samples. This chain connects TRBV5-1 to TRBJ2-2, with TRBD1 identical over 10 bases. Material: PBMCs. CDR3 in DNA: TGCGCCAGCAGAGGACAGGGGGGTTCCAGGGAGCTGTTTTTT. As protein: CASRGQGGSRELFF.